This TCR beta chain emerged from a study of shared clonotypes between healthy human individuals. About the study: Contributing individuals were a couple of females and a few males aged 18 to 49. Findings of the study overall: Naive subsets generally exceeded memory subsets in estimated richness. Having only a few donors restricted how much genetic and exposure-history diversity was captured. Clonotypes that were shared across a few donors made up roughly 5% of naive CD4 clonotypes.

Germline trimming cut 0 bases from V and 11 bases from J; bases unmatched to any gene: 5. The germline V gene encodes CDR1 SGHDT and CDR2 YYEEEE. The CDR3 loop spans 13 amino acids. Sequencing used immunoSEQ multiplex PCR; TCRdb keeps in-frame clones, though not all of them. The repertoire holds 1,500,000 or so clones, with around 95% as singletons. Regarding this clone: Antigen: not known.

Input material: naive CD4+ T cells sorted from blood. Subset specified: CD45RA+ positively selected. The receptor comes from a man aged 25 to 40 in good health. The V gene is TRBV5-6, the J gene TRBJ2-7; 10 nucleotides line up with TRBD2. The CDR3 DNA reads as TGTGCCAGCAGCTTGGGGCTAGCGGGGGTAGAGTACTTC. This gives the protein CASSLGLAGVEYF.